This T cell receptor (beta chain) was sequenced in a study of CD8+CD57+ T cells in acquired aplastic anemia. For the study at large: Sorted CD4+ plus CD8+ cells gave DNA averaging about 3 ug. Healthy-donor CD4+ cells averaged roughly 9.8 million reads. The study's findings and limits: Found in both controls and patients were around 29 CD8+ CDR3 sequences. Simpson's diversity of CD8+ cells was not significantly different in patients compared with controls.

Using genomic DNA as the template, TCR beta VDJ and CDR3 profiling was carried out. TCRdb reanalysed the reads using MiXCR and keeps one entry per CDR3 protein. The sample records about 110,000 distinct CDR3 sequences, approximately 48% being singletons. This CDR3 comprises 14 residues. V was clipped by 3 bases and J by 5 bases, with 13 bases between them. Germline V gene lookup returns CDR1 LNHDA and CDR2 SQIVND (reference sequence). This clonotype was counted ten times or more. Its antigen is as yet unknown. Sequencing input: sorted CD4+, CD8+, or CD8+CD57+ T cells (not recorded which) from PBMCs. The origin of this receptor is a human donor in good health, serving as a control. The chain uses TRBV19 and TRBJ1-1; D ambiguous. CDR3 nucleotide sequence: TGTGCCAGTAGTATCGTTGGGTTACGAACTGAAGCTTTCTTT. It yields the protein CASSIVGLRTEAFF.